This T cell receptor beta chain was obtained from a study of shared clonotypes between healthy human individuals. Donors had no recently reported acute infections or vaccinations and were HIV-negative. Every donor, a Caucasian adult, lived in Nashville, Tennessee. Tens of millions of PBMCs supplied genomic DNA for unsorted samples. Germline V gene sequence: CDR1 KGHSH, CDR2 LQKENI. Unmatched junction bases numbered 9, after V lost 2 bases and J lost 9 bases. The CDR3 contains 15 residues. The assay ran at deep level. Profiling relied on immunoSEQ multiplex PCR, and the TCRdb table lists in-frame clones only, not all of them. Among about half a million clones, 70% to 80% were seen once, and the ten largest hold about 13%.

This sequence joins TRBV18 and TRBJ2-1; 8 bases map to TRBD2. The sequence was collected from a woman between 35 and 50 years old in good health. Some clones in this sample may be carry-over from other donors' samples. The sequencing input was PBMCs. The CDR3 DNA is TGTGCCAGCTCACCATACAGCGGGAGTGGTCGTGAGCAGTTCTTC. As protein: CASSPYSGSGREQFF.